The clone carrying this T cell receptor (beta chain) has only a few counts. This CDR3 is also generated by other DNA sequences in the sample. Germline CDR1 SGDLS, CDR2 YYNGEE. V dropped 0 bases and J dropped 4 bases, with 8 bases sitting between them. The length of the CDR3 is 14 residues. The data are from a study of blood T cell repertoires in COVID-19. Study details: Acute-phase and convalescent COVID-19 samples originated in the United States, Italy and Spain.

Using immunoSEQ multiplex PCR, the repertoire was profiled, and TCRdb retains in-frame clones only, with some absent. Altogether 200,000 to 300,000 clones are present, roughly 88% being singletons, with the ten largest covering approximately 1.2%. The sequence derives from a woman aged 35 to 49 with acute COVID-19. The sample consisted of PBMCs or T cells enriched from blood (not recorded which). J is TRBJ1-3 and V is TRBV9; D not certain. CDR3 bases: TGTGCCAGCAGCGTAGCCCGAGGAGGAAACACCATATATTTT. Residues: CASSVARGGNTIYF.